The rows below give T cell receptor beta chains drawn from one sample of a study of T cell responses to AZD1222 COVID-19 vaccine. Assay used: immunoSEQ multiplex PCR; TCRdb lists only in-frame clones, some missing. This sample yields 95,000 to 110,000 clones, of which over 80% are seen a single time; approximately 9% belongs to the top ten. The specimen comprised peripheral blood, sampled on day 0 of AZD1222 vaccination. Receptor source: an adult in good health. CDR3s include the opening cysteine and the closing phenylalanine or tryptophan. A D gene is named only where the DNA matches it firmly. Clone size is given for some rows only: seen once, a few or many times, or a class if the clone is expanded.

CDR3nt: TGTGCCACCAGCAGAGATGGAATGGGGGGCCTGGGGTTTCACAAGCCGACTAGCACAGATACGCAGTATTTT
CDR3aa: CATSRDGMGGLGFHKPTSTDTQYF
j_gene: TRBJ2-3
abundance: NA
v_gene: TRBV15
d_gene: NA

CDR3nt: TGTGCCAGCTCACGGCAGGGTGGTGGAGATACGCAGTATTTT
CDR3aa: CASSRQGGGDTQYF
j_gene: TRBJ2-3
abundance: NA
v_gene: TRBV18
d_gene: NA

CDR3nt: TGTGCCAGTAACCTCGCGTCGGCAGGGCACTATGGCTACACCTTC
CDR3aa: CASNLASAGHYGYTF
j_gene: TRBJ1-2
abundance: NA
v_gene: TRBV19
d_gene: NA

CDR3nt: TGTGCCAGCAGCTTAGGCTACAATGAGCAGTTCTTC
CDR3aa: CASSLGYNEQFF
j_gene: TRBJ2-1
abundance: NA
v_gene: TRBV7-2
d_gene: NA

CDR3nt: TGTGCCAGCGGACGAGCTTTGGGTTACAATGAGCAGTTCTTC
CDR3aa: CASGRALGYNEQFF
j_gene: TRBJ2-1
abundance: once
v_gene: TRBV27
d_gene: NA

CDR3nt: TGCGCCAGCAGCCCAGCCGCCCTGAGCTCCTATAATTCACCCCTCCACTTT
CDR3aa: CASSPAALSSYNSPLHF
j_gene: TRBJ1-6
abundance: NA
v_gene: TRBV4-3
d_gene: NA

CDR3nt: TGTGCCAGCAGCGGGAGAGAGAACACTGAAGCTTTCTTT
CDR3aa: CASSGRENTEAFF
j_gene: TRBJ1-1
abundance: NA
v_gene: TRBV9
d_gene: NA

CDR3nt: TGTGCCAGCAGTCGCGGGGATACGCAGTATTTT
CDR3aa: CASSRGDTQYF
j_gene: TRBJ2-3
abundance: NA
v_gene: TRBV3-1/TRBV3-2
d_gene: NA

CDR3nt: TGTGCCAGCAGCTTGGAGGGACAGGGAGGAAACACCATATATTTT
CDR3aa: CASSLEGQGGNTIYF
j_gene: TRBJ1-3
abundance: few
v_gene: TRBV5-5
d_gene: TRBD1

CDR3nt: TGTGCCAGCATCATGGACAGCCACAATGAGCAGTTCTTC
CDR3aa: CASIMDSHNEQFF
j_gene: TRBJ2-1
abundance: NA
v_gene: TRBV6-5
d_gene: NA

CDR3nt: TGTGCCAGCAGCTGGGGACTTACCTACGAGCAGTACTTC
CDR3aa: CASSWGLTYEQYF
j_gene: TRBJ2-7
abundance: NA
v_gene: TRBV7-2
d_gene: NA

CDR3nt: TGTGCCAGCAGCTTAGCGCTTTATCCCTACGAGCAGTACTTC
CDR3aa: CASSLALYPYEQYF
j_gene: TRBJ2-7
abundance: once
v_gene: TRBV7-2
d_gene: NA

CDR3nt: TGTGCCAGCACCCAGCCCCCGAATACGCAGTATTTT
CDR3aa: CASTQPPNTQYF
j_gene: TRBJ2-3
abundance: once
v_gene: TRBV28
d_gene: NA

CDR3nt: TGTGCCAGCAGCCTCCGTAGGGTGGGGTCCCACAATGAGCAGTTCTTC
CDR3aa: CASSLRRVGSHNEQFF
j_gene: TRBJ2-1
abundance: NA
v_gene: TRBV7-3
d_gene: NA

CDR3nt: TGTGCCAGCAGTAAAGACGGGGGCGCCTATGGCTACACCTTC
CDR3aa: CASSKDGGAYGYTF
j_gene: TRBJ1-2
abundance: NA
v_gene: TRBV7-2
d_gene: NA

CDR3nt: TGTGCCAGCATGCGGGGTGGACTAGCGAAATCCAATGAGCAGTTCTTC
CDR3aa: CASMRGGLAKSNEQFF
j_gene: TRBJ2-1
abundance: NA
v_gene: TRBV2
d_gene: TRBD2

CDR3nt: TGTGCCAGCAGCCAGGCCTTCTCATGGACGGGGTACAATGAGCAGTTCTTC
CDR3aa: CASSQAFSWTGYNEQFF
j_gene: TRBJ2-1
abundance: NA
v_gene: TRBV3-1/TRBV3-2
d_gene: NA

CDR3nt: TGTGCCAGTAGTCCCTCGGGGGCTGGGGCCAACGTCCTGACTTTC
CDR3aa: CASSPSGAGANVLTF
j_gene: TRBJ2-6
abundance: NA
v_gene: TRBV19
d_gene: NA

CDR3nt: TGCGCCAGCAGCTTGGGACATTCGAACACTGAAGCTTTCTTT
CDR3aa: CASSLGHSNTEAFF
j_gene: TRBJ1-1
abundance: NA
v_gene: TRBV5-1
d_gene: NA

CDR3nt: TGCGCCAGCCGGGACAGCGGGAATCAGCCCCAGCATTTT
CDR3aa: CASRDSGNQPQHF
j_gene: TRBJ1-5
abundance: NA
v_gene: TRBV23-1
d_gene: TRBD1

CDR3nt: TGTGCCAGCAGCCAGACCGGGACAGGGGACTATGGCTACACCTTC
CDR3aa: CASSQTGTGDYGYTF
j_gene: TRBJ1-2
abundance: NA
v_gene: TRBV5-6
d_gene: TRBD1

CDR3nt: TGTGCCAGCAGTTACTCCAGGGTAGGGGAGCTGTTTTTT
CDR3aa: CASSYSRVGELFF
j_gene: TRBJ2-2
abundance: NA
v_gene: TRBV6-2/TRBV6-3
d_gene: NA

CDR3nt: TGTGCCAGCAGTTACATCCAGGGGAGGGCGAAAAGTCAGCCCCAGCATTTT
CDR3aa: CASSYIQGRAKSQPQHF
j_gene: TRBJ1-5
abundance: NA
v_gene: TRBV6-7
d_gene: NA

CDR3nt: TGCGCCAGCAGTGTCGGGAGCTATCAGCCCCAGCATTTT
CDR3aa: CASSVGSYQPQHF
j_gene: TRBJ1-5
abundance: NA
v_gene: TRBV10-2
d_gene: NA

CDR3nt: TGTGCCAGCAGCCCCTGGACAGGGAGGGCCAGAGGCTACACCTTC
CDR3aa: CASSPWTGRARGYTF
j_gene: TRBJ1-2
abundance: NA
v_gene: TRBV7-8
d_gene: TRBD1

CDR3nt: TGTGCCAGCATGGACCGGGACGAGGATCCCACTGAAGCTTTCTTT
CDR3aa: CASMDRDEDPTEAFF
j_gene: TRBJ1-1
abundance: NA
v_gene: TRBV21-1
d_gene: NA

CDR3nt: TGTGCAACGAACAGGGCCTACGAGCAGTACTTC
CDR3aa: CATNRAYEQYF
j_gene: TRBJ2-7
abundance: NA
v_gene: TRBV6-5
d_gene: NA

CDR3nt: TGTGCCAGCAGCCGGGGACTAGCGGGAGAAAAAGGCGGGCAGTTCTTC
CDR3aa: CASSRGLAGEKGGQFF
j_gene: TRBJ2-1
abundance: NA
v_gene: TRBV3-1/TRBV3-2
d_gene: TRBD2

CDR3nt: TGTGCCAGCTCTCGATACGAGCAGTACTTC
CDR3aa: CASSRYEQYF
j_gene: TRBJ2-7
abundance: NA
v_gene: TRBV7-9
d_gene: NA

CDR3nt: TGTGCCAGCGGGACAGCAGATAACTCTGGAAACACCATATATTTT
CDR3aa: CASGTADNSGNTIYF
j_gene: TRBJ1-3
abundance: NA
v_gene: TRBV28
d_gene: TRBD1

CDR3nt: TGTGCCACCAGGGCGACAACGAACACCGGGGAGCTGTTTTTT
CDR3aa: CATRATTNTGELFF
j_gene: TRBJ2-2
abundance: NA
v_gene: TRBV19
d_gene: NA

CDR3nt: TGCGCCAGCAGTATCCCGGGGTCTGGGGGTTGGGAGACCCAGTACTTC
CDR3aa: CASSIPGSGGWETQYF
j_gene: TRBJ2-5
abundance: NA
v_gene: TRBV5-1
d_gene: NA

CDR3nt: TGTGCCAGCAGCGTGGGACTAGCGGGAGTAGAGACCCAGTACTTC
CDR3aa: CASSVGLAGVETQYF
j_gene: TRBJ2-5
abundance: NA
v_gene: TRBV9
d_gene: TRBD2

CDR3nt: TGTGCCAGCGAGGGCGGTGAAGCTTTCTTT
CDR3aa: CASEGGEAFF
j_gene: TRBJ1-1
abundance: NA
v_gene: TRBV28
d_gene: NA

CDR3nt: TGTGCCAGCAGCTTAGCAGGGGTCCACGAGCAGTACTTC
CDR3aa: CASSLAGVHEQYF
j_gene: TRBJ2-7
abundance: NA
v_gene: TRBV7-9
d_gene: NA

CDR3nt: TGTGCCAGCACAAGCCCCCGGAACACCATATATTTT
CDR3aa: CASTSPRNTIYF
j_gene: TRBJ1-3
abundance: NA
v_gene: TRBV28
d_gene: NA

CDR3nt: TGTGCCACCAGTGATTTGCCCCCGGTAAATGAGCAGTTCTTC
CDR3aa: CATSDLPPVNEQFF
j_gene: TRBJ2-1
abundance: NA
v_gene: TRBV24-1
d_gene: NA

CDR3nt: TGTGCCACCAGTCCCGGGCCAATTGAAAAACTGTTTTTT
CDR3aa: CATSPGPIEKLFF
j_gene: TRBJ1-4
abundance: NA
v_gene: TRBV15
d_gene: NA

CDR3nt: TGTGCCAGCAGCGTACGGACAGGGGGGGGAAACACCATATATTTT
CDR3aa: CASSVRTGGGNTIYF
j_gene: TRBJ1-3
abundance: NA
v_gene: TRBV7-2
d_gene: TRBD1

CDR3nt: TGCGCCAGCAGCTCTAGCGGGAGTGCGTACGAGCAGTACTTC
CDR3aa: CASSSSGSAYEQYF
j_gene: TRBJ2-7
abundance: NA
v_gene: TRBV5-1
d_gene: TRBD2

CDR3nt: TGTGCCAGCAGTTATGGGACAGGGGAATTTCAGCCCCAGCATTTT
CDR3aa: CASSYGTGEFQPQHF
j_gene: TRBJ1-5
abundance: few
v_gene: TRBV28
d_gene: TRBD1

CDR3nt: TGTGCCAGCAGTGAACAGACAGGGGGCGCCTACAATGAGCAGTTCTTC
CDR3aa: CASSEQTGGAYNEQFF
j_gene: TRBJ2-1
abundance: NA
v_gene: TRBV2
d_gene: TRBD1

CDR3nt: TGCAGCGTTGAGAAGCCCCGGACAGGGTGGGGCTACACCTTC
CDR3aa: CSVEKPRTGWGYTF
j_gene: TRBJ1-2
abundance: NA
v_gene: TRBV29-1
d_gene: TRBD1

CDR3nt: TGTGCCAGCTCACCAAACACAGGGGAGAGAACCGGCTACACCTTC
CDR3aa: CASSPNTGERTGYTF
j_gene: TRBJ1-2
abundance: once
v_gene: TRBV18
d_gene: TRBD1

CDR3nt: TGTGCCAGCAGCTTCTCAACACTGAACACTGAAGCTTTCTTT
CDR3aa: CASSFSTLNTEAFF
j_gene: TRBJ1-1
abundance: NA
v_gene: TRBV5-6
d_gene: NA

CDR3nt: TGTGCCAGCAGTTTACCTGGGACAGGGAATAATTCACCCCTCCACTTT
CDR3aa: CASSLPGTGNNSPLHF
j_gene: TRBJ1-6
abundance: NA
v_gene: TRBV28
d_gene: TRBD1

CDR3nt: TGCGCCAGCAGCCAAGATTGGGGGGAGTGGCTCAATGAGCAGTTCTTC
CDR3aa: CASSQDWGEWLNEQFF
j_gene: TRBJ2-1
abundance: NA
v_gene: TRBV4-3
d_gene: NA

CDR3nt: TGTGCCAGTAGTACCCAGTTTTCGGACAGGAACACTGAAGCTTTCTTT
CDR3aa: CASSTQFSDRNTEAFF
j_gene: TRBJ1-1
abundance: NA
v_gene: TRBV19
d_gene: NA

CDR3nt: TGTGCCAGCAGCTTATGGGACAGCTCTTTTATGAACACTGAAGCTTTCTTT
CDR3aa: CASSLWDSSFMNTEAFF
j_gene: TRBJ1-1
abundance: NA
v_gene: TRBV7-2
d_gene: TRBD1

CDR3nt: TGCGCCAGCAGCTCTATTATTAGAGTGCAGCAGTTCTTC
CDR3aa: CASSSIIRVQQFF
j_gene: TRBJ2-1
abundance: NA
v_gene: TRBV5-1
d_gene: NA

CDR3nt: TGTGCCAGCTCATCCCAAGGGGCGGACAAAAACATTCAGTACTTC
CDR3aa: CASSSQGADKNIQYF
j_gene: TRBJ2-4
abundance: NA
v_gene: TRBV18
d_gene: NA

CDR3nt: TGTGCCAGCAGCCAAGGGGGGGTTGGCAATCAGCCCCAGCATTTT
CDR3aa: CASSQGGVGNQPQHF
j_gene: TRBJ1-5
abundance: NA
v_gene: TRBV3-1/TRBV3-2
d_gene: NA

CDR3nt: TGCGCCAGCAGCACCCAAGCCCAAGAGACCCAGTACTTC
CDR3aa: CASSTQAQETQYF
j_gene: TRBJ2-5
abundance: few
v_gene: TRBV4-3
d_gene: NA

CDR3nt: TGTGCCAGCAGCGTAGCGTTGGGGGTGGGCGTAGATACGCAGTATTTT
CDR3aa: CASSVALGVGVDTQYF
j_gene: TRBJ2-3
abundance: NA
v_gene: TRBV9
d_gene: NA

CDR3nt: TGTGCCAGCAACGGACTAGAGGGCGAGCAGTACTTC
CDR3aa: CASNGLEGEQYF
j_gene: TRBJ2-7
abundance: few
v_gene: TRBV12-3/TRBV12-4
d_gene: TRBD2